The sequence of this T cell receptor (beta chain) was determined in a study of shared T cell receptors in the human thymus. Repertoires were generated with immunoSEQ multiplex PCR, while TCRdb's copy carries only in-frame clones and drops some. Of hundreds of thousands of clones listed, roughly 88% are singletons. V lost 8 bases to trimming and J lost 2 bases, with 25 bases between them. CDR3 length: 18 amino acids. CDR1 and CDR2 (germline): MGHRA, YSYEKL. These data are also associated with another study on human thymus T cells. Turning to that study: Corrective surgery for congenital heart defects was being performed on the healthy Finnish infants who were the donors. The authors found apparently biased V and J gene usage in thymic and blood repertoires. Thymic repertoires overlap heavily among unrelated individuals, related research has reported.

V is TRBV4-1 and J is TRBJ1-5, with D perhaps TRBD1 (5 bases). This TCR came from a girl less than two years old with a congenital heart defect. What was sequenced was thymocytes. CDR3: CASDPGGDAVICNQPQHF. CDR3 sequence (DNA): TGCGCCAGCGATCCCGGCGGGGACGCGGTGATTTGCAATCAGCCCCAGCATTTT.